This TCR beta chain was recovered during a study of shared clonotypes between healthy human individuals. This table comes from immunoSEQ multiplex PCR, and its TCRdb copy is limited to in-frame clones, with some not included. The table lists around 980,000 clones, around 78% of them singletons. V was clipped by 10 bases and J by 0 bases, with 16 bases between them. Germline values: CDR1 SNHLY, CDR2 FYNNEI. The CDR3 runs 14 residues. Source material: memory CD4+ T cells from PBMCs. The subset is: CD45RA-negative fraction. V gene TRBV2 combines with J gene TRBJ2-7; D gene unclear. This receptor was obtained from a man aged 18-30 years in good health. Some clones in this sample may be carry-over from other donors' samples. As DNA, the CDR3 is TGTGCCACCGGGTTGGGCAGGTCCTCCTACGAGCAGTACTTC. Amino acids: CATGLGRSSYEQYF. The whole variable domain, filled in from reference TRBV2 and TRBJ2-7, reads EPEVTQTPSHQVTQMGQEVILRCVPISNHLYFYWYRQILGQKVEFLVSFYNNEISEKSEIFDDQFSVERPDGSNFTLKIRSTKLEDSAMYFCATGLGRSSYEQYFGPGTRLTVT.